These 18 T cell receptor beta chains originate from one sample sequenced in a study of beta chain features in type 1 diabetes. Expressed TCRB transcripts were sequenced after all isolated RNA was converted to cDNA. Profiled with immunoSEQ multiplex PCR; TCRdb holds only in-frame clones, not every one. This sample yields a few hundred thousand clones, of which approximately 12% are seen a single time; about 0.018% belongs to the top ten. Sequencing was performed on naive CD4+ T cells from blood. Receptors were obtained from a man younger than 35 in good health.

This clone turned up a few times. The chain uses TRBV9 and TRBJ2-3; 14 bases line up with TRBD2. The CDR3 is 17 residues long. CDR1 and CDR2 from the germline V gene are SGDLS and YYNGEE. Germline trimming cut 3 bases from V and 4 bases from J; bases unmatched to any gene: 7. Written as DNA, the CDR3 is TGTGCCAGCAGCGCGGGACTAGCGGGAGTCGGTGCAGATACGCAGTATTTT. Translating gives CASSAGLAGVGADTQYF. The complete variable domain, with remaining parts taken from reference TRBV9 and TRBJ2-3, reads DSGVTQTPKHLITATGQRVTLRCSPRSGDLSVYWYQQSLDQGLQFLIQYYNGEERAKGNILERFSAQQFPDLHSELNLSSLELGDSALYFCASSAGLAGVGADTQYFGPGTRLTVL.

The gene calls are TRBV28 and TRBJ2-2; no clear D. Germline CDR1 MDHEN, CDR2 SYDVKM. With 7 bases removed from V and 1 base from J, the gap between germline ends came to 4 bases. The CDR3 consists of 12 residues. This chain's CDR3 is CASKRNTGELFF. The CDR3 nucleotides read TGTGCCAGCAAGAGGAACACCGGGGAGCTGTTTTTT.

The chain links TRBV28 to TRBJ1-2; 12 bases agree with TRBD1. The CDR3 covers 14 residues. V trimming: 6 bases; J trimming: 8 bases; junction bases outside the gene matches: 7. CDR1 is MDHEN and CDR2 is SYDVKM in the germline V gene. The CDR3 DNA reads as TGTGCCAGCAGCAAGGGACAGGGGGCTCACGGCTACACCTTC. Protein: CASSKGQGAHGYTF.

The V and J genes are TRBV10-3 and TRBJ2-7; TRBD2 might be the D (7 bases). The CDR3 consists of 12 residues. Per the germline V gene, CDR1 is ENHRY and CDR2 is SYGVKD. The V and J ends lost 6 bases and 5 bases respectively, with 11 bases between them. The CDR3 loop reads CAIRGGANEQYF. In DNA form, the CDR3 reads TGTGCCATCAGGGGGGGGGCCAACGAGCAGTACTTC.

The chain uses TRBV5-1 and TRBJ2-7; possible D gene TRBD1, 6 bases. V was trimmed by 4 bases and J by 2 bases, leaving 13 bases between them. Germline loops: CDR1 SGHRS, CDR2 YFSETQ. The CDR3 loop spans 14 amino acids. CDR3 amino acids: CASSVTGLTYEQYF. CDR3 DNA sequence: TGCGCCAGCAGCGTTACAGGGCTAACCTACGAGCAGTACTTC.

The chain joins TRBV30 to TRBJ1-5; D perhaps matches TRBD1 (5 bases). V shed 3 bases and J shed 3 bases, with 15 bases lying between them. Looked up from germline, CDR1 is GTSNPN and CDR2 is SVGIG (reference sequence). The CDR3 totals 15 residues. CDR3 residues: CAWSKRGNYNQPQHF. The CDR3 DNA reads TGTGCCTGGAGCAAAAGGGGTAATTACAATCAGCCCCAGCATTTT.

The V and J genes are TRBV7-6 and TRBJ2-2; D gene unclear. Trimming removed 5 bases from V and 1 base from J, with 5 bases in between. Germline CDR1 SGHVS, CDR2 FNYEAQ. The CDR3 sequence is 13 residues long. The CDR3 loop reads CASSPRNTGELFF. As DNA, the CDR3 is TGTGCCAGCAGCCCCAGGAACACCGGGGAGCTGTTTTTT.

This clone was recorded a few times. The chain couples TRBV5-1 to TRBJ1-4; D not certain. The germline gives CDR1 SGHRS, CDR2 YFSETQ. V was trimmed by 0 bases and J by 8 bases, leaving 11 bases between them. This CDR3 has 14 residues. CDR3 residues: CASSLGRVGEKLFF. Written as DNA, the CDR3 is TGCGCCAGCAGCTTGGGGAGAGTAGGCGAAAAACTGTTTTTT.

This chain joins TRBV9 and TRBJ2-7; D perhaps matches TRBD2 (6 bases). The V end lost 0 bases, the J end lost 2 bases, and 18 bases lay between the germline ends. Germline CDR1 SGDLS, CDR2 YYNGEE. The CDR3 spans 17 residues. The CDR3 coding sequence is TGTGCCAGCAGCGTAGCGGCCGGTGCGGGCGGGACCTACGAGCAGTACTTC. It yields the protein CASSVAAGAGGTYEQYF.

This clone showed up just a few times. The V and J genes are TRBV2 and TRBJ2-6, with D possibly being TRBD2 (6 bases). CDR3 length: 14 residues. With 8 bases removed from V and 2 bases from J, the gap between germline ends came to 10 bases. Germline CDR1 is SNHLY and CDR2 is FYNNEI. CDR3 sequence: CASSGVPGANVLTF. The DNA of the CDR3 is TGTGCCAGCTCGGGGGTTCCTGGGGCCAACGTCCTGACTTTC.

The chain is built from TRBV30 and TRBJ1-1; D gene ambiguous. The V and J ends lost 5 bases and 1 base respectively, with 14 bases between them. The CDR3 length is 14 residues. Germline V gene data show CDR1 as GTSNPN and CDR2 as SVGIG (reference sequence). The CDR3, as DNA: TGTGCCTGGGGGCCGAGTTACGGGAACACTGAAGCTTTCTTT. Protein product: CAWGPSYGNTEAFF.

The sample holds a few counts of this clone. The rearrangement links TRBV7-2 to TRBJ2-7; 9 positions agree with TRBD2. CDR1 is SGHTA and CDR2 is FQGNSA in the germline V gene. The ends lost 5 bases at V and 1 base at J; junction bases unmatched: 15. The CDR3 runs 18 residues. This chain's CDR3 is CASSPSYQFSGSSYEQYF. CDR3 nucleotide sequence: TGTGCCAGCAGCCCGTCTTACCAGTTTAGCGGGAGTTCCTACGAGCAGTACTTC.

The rearrangement joins TRBV29-1 to TRBJ2-5, with D perhaps TRBD1 (5 bases). Matching the DNA end better, TRBJ2-7 makes the J call doubtful. Per germline, CDR1 SQVTM and CDR2 ANQGSEA. The CDR3 has 14 residues. Here the CDR3 reads CSVSGPGFSYEQYF. The CDR3 DNA follows: TGCAGCGTTTCCGGGCCAGGGTTCTCCTACGAGCAGTACTTC.

The chain recombines TRBV6-6 with TRBJ2-5, with D tentatively TRBD1 (6 bases). The CDR3 has 15 residues. Trimming left V 6 bases short and J 1 base short, with 15 bases between. Per the germline V gene, CDR1 is MNHNY and CDR2 is SVGAGI (reference sequence). CDR3 bases: TGTGCCAGCAGCCGCCCCGACAGGAGCCAAGAGACCCAGTACTTC. This translates into CASSRPDRSQETQYF.

This clone was seen many times. The rearrangement links TRBV7-9 to TRBJ2-1; a possible D gene is TRBD2 (5 bases). Trimming shortened V by 5 bases and J by 14 bases, and 13 bases separated the two germline ends. CDR1 and CDR2 (germline): SEHNR, FQNEAQ (reference sequence). CDR3 length: 11 amino acids. The CDR3, as DNA: TGTGCCAGCAGCCAGGAGGTGACGGAGTTCTTC. Protein product: CASSQEVTEFF.

V and J are TRBV28 and TRBJ2-1, with 7 bases aligning to TRBD2. Germline V gives CDR1 MDHEN, CDR2 SYDVKM. Germline trimming cut 7 bases from V and 7 bases from J; bases unmatched to any gene: 7. The CDR3 contains 13 residues. The CDR3 DNA is TGTGCCAGCATCCCTGGGGGGGTGAATGAGCAGTTCTTC. It codes for CASIPGGVNEQFF.

This clone was observed a few times. This rearrangement joins TRBV7-2 to TRBJ1-6; D gene ambiguous. Trimming took 4 bases from V and 7 from J, leaving 5 bases between them. This CDR3 is built from 12 residues. Germline V CDR1 and CDR2: SGHTA, FQGNSA. CDR3 residues: CASSYRNSPLHF. The CDR3, as DNA: TGTGCCAGCAGCTACAGAAATTCACCCCTCCACTTT.

The chain joins TRBV4-2 to TRBJ1-5; 8 bases align to TRBD1. The CDR3 spans 13 residues. V lost 6 bases and J lost 5; bases outside the gene matches: 3. Germline CDR1 reads LGHNA; CDR2 reads YNFKEQ. CDR3 DNA sequence: TGTGCCAGCAGACCGGACAGGGATCAGCCCCAGCATTTT. It is translated as CASRPDRDQPQHF.